A selection of T cell receptor beta chains follows, all from one sample in a study of cytomegalovirus exposure and HLA in healthy donors. Measured with immunoSEQ multiplex PCR; TCRdb has only the in-frame clones, and not every one. Of 180,000 or so clones in the sample, 70% to 90% are singletons; the top ten hold roughly 8.8%. Sequencing used PBMCs. These receptors all come from a man aged 18 to 35 in good health and CMV-seropositive. The CDR3 runs from the conserved cysteine through the conserved F or W. The D gene is left open where the match is weak. Clone size is given for some rows only: seen once, a few or many times, or a class if the clone is expanded.

>13|-|TRBJ2-3|TRBV5-1|-
TGCGCCAGCAGCTTAACCGACAGAGATACGCAGTATTTT
CASSLTDRDTQYF
>18|once|TRBJ1-1|TRBV5-6|TRBD1
TGTGCCAGCAGCCGAAGATTGCAGGGGGTATTAGGGAGAACTGAAGCTTTCTTT
CASSRRLQGVLGRTEAFF
>17|once|TRBJ1-3|TRBV7-9|-
TGTGCCAGCAGCCCGACAGATAGGGCCATCTCTGGAAACACCATATATTTT
CASSPTDRAISGNTIYF
>13|-|TRBJ2-1|TRBV6-1|TRBD1
TGTGCCAGCAGCGACCAGGGGGTCGATGAGCAGTTCTTC
CASSDQGVDEQFF
>14|few|TRBJ2-7|TRBV4-3|TRBD1
TGCGCCAGCAGCCAAACCCAGGGGGCCTACGAGCAGTACTTC
CASSQTQGAYEQYF
>18|-|TRBJ1-4|TRBV2|-
TGTGCCAGCACCTCTCGGCAGGGGCCGATGCAAACTAATGAAAAACTGTTTTTT
CASTSRQGPMQTNEKLFF
>14|-|TRBJ1-3|TRBV7-2|-
TGTGCCAGCAGCTTAGGCAGGGCGGGAAACACCATATATTTT
CASSLGRAGNTIYF
>17|-|TRBJ2-2|TRBV4-1|TRBD2
TGCGCCAGCAGCCAAGATCGGGGGGGCGCAAATCCCGGGGAGCTGTTTTTT
CASSQDRGGANPGELFF
>15|few|TRBJ1-4|TRBV4-2|-
TGTGCCAGCAGCCAAGAGGCCGCAGGGGTTGGAAAACTGTTTTTT
CASSQEAAGVGKLFF
>11|-|TRBJ1-1|TRBV27|-
TGTGCCAGCAGGAGAAGCACTGAAGCTTTCTTT
CASRRSTEAFF
>14|-|TRBJ2-1|TRBV5-1|TRBD1
TGCGCCAGCAGCCGGGACAGGGAGGGCAATGAGCAGTTCTTC
CASSRDREGNEQFF
>11|once|TRBJ2-3|TRBV5-1|-
TGCGCCAGCAGCTTGGCTGATACGCAGTATTTT
CASSLADTQYF
>15|-|TRBJ1-1|TRBV9|-
TGTGCCAGCAGCCTCTTGAGGGGGGGGACCCCTGAAGCTTTCTTT
CASSLLRGGTPEAFF
>16|-|TRBJ2-5|TRBV28|TRBD1
TGTGCCAGCAGCCGAACCGGGACAGCAAGACAAGAGACCCAGTACTTC
CASSRTGTARQETQYF
>15|-|TRBJ2-5|TRBV7-2|-
TGTGCCAGCAGCTTTACCCCCTGGCTTCAAGAGACCCAGTACTTC
CASSFTPWLQETQYF
>16|-|TRBJ2-5|TRBV5-4|TRBD1
TGTGCCAGCAGCTATCCGGGACAGGGGGCTCGGGAGACCCAGTACTTC
CASSYPGQGARETQYF
>14|-|TRBJ2-2|TRBV30|TRBD2
TGTGCCTGGAGCCTAGCGGGGAACACCGGGGAGCTGTTTTTT
CAWSLAGNTGELFF
>13|-|TRBJ1-2|TRBV29-1|TRBD1
TGCAGCGTTGAATTTCCAGGGGGACATGGCTACACCTTC
CSVEFPGGHGYTF
>14|-|TRBJ2-2|TRBV6-1|-
TGTGCCAGCAGATCTATTTATCGCACCGGGGAGCTGTTTTTT
CASRSIYRTGELFF
>17|-|TRBJ2-1|TRBV5-1|-
TGCGCCAGCAGCTTGGGCCTCGGCGGGGAACTGCACAATGAGCAGTTCTTC
CASSLGLGGELHNEQFF
>16|-|TRBJ2-3|TRBV7-9|-
TGTGCCAGCAGCTCCCAGCGGGCCCCTAGCACAGATACGCAGTATTTT
CASSSQRAPSTDTQYF
>13|-|TRBJ2-7|TRBV10-3|TRBD2
TGTGCCATCCAAGACTCCGCCGGGAGGGAGCAGTACTTC
CAIQDSAGREQYF
>14|-|TRBJ1-5|TRBV6-1|-
TGTGCCAGCACGACAGCGAAAAGCAATCAGCCCCAGCATTTT
CASTTAKSNQPQHF
>14|once|TRBJ1-1|TRBV6-5|TRBD1
TGTGCCAGCAGTTACTCGACAGGGGGGCTTGAAGCTTTCTTT
CASSYSTGGLEAFF
>15|once|TRBJ2-1|TRBV7-9|-
TGTGCCAGCAGCTTGGGACAACGGAAGCAGAATGAGCAGTTCTTC
CASSLGQRKQNEQFF
>13|-|TRBJ2-1|TRBV27|-
TGTGCCAGCAGTTTATTTTGGGGGGACGAGCAGTTCTTC
CASSLFWGDEQFF